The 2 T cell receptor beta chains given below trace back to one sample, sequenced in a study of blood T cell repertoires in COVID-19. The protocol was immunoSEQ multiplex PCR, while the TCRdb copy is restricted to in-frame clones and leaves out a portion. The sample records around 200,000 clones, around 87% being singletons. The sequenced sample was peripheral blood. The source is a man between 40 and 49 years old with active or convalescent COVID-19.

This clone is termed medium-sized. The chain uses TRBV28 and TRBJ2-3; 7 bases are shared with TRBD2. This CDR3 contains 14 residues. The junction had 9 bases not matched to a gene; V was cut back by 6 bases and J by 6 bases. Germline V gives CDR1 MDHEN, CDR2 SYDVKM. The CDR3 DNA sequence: TGTGCCAGCAGGTTACCGGGGGGACGCGATACGCAGTATTTT. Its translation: CASRLPGGRDTQYF.

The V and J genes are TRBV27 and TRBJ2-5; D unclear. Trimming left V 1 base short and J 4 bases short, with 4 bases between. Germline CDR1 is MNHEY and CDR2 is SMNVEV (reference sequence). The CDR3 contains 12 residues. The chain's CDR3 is CASSLLRETQYF. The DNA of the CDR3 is TGTGCCAGCAGTTTATTGAGAGAGACCCAGTACTTC.